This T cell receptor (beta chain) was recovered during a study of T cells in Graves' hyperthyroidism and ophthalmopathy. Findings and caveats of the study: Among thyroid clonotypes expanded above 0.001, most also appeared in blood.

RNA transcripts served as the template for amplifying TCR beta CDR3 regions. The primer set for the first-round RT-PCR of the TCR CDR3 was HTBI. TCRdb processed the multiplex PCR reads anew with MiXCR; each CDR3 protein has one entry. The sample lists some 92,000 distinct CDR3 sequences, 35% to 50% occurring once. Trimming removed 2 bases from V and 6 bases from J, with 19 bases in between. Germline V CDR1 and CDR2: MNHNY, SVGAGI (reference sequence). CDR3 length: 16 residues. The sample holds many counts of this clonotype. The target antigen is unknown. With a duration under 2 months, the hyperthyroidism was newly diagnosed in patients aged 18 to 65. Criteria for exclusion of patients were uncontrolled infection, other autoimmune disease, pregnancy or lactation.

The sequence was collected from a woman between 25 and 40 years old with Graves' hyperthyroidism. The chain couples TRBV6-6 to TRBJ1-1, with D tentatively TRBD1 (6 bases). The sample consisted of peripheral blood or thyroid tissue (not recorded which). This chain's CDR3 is CASSYPIQGVEAEAFF. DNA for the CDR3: TGTGCCAGCAGTTACCCCATACAGGGTGTGGAAGCTGAAGCTTTCTTT.